One sample yielded the 5 T cell receptor beta chains listed below, sequenced in a study of metastatic and nonmetastatic thyroid tumors. With MiXCR, TCRdb called clones anew from the PCR reads. The sample includes about 53,000 clones, roughly 22% of them seen just once. No treatment of any kind had been given to any patient before thyroid surgery. Sequenced input: blood. All receptors derive from a female donor with papillary thyroid cancer or a benign thyroid nodule (not recorded which). Some clones in this sample may be carry-over from other donors' samples.

This clone has a count of ten or more. The genes are TRBV28 and TRBJ2-7; 8 bases fit TRBD2. Germline V gives CDR1 MDHEN, CDR2 SYDVKM. This CDR3 is 16 amino acids long. Germline trimming cut 3 bases from V and 5 bases from J; bases unmatched to any gene: 12. The CDR3: CASSLSGGRSKNEQYF. The CDR3 DNA is TGTGCCAGCAGTTTGTCGGGCGGGAGGAGTAAGAACGAGCAGTACTTC.

As concerns this clone: This clone may be a read error of a much larger clone one base away. The J gene is TRBJ1-1, the V gene TRBV5-6; D is ambiguous. The CDR3 totals 14 residues. CDR1 is SGHDT, CDR2 YYEEEE, per germline. The CDR3 region has the DNA TGTGCCAGCAGCTTGGAACGGAAAAACACTGAAGCTCTCTTT. Residues: CASSLERKNTEALF.

This clone was seen repeatedly, ten times or more. The rearrangement joins TRBV20-1 to TRBJ1-1, with unresolved D. Germline CDR1 and CDR2: DFQATT and SNEGSKA (reference sequence). This CDR3 spans 15 amino acids. Between the trimmed V and J ends, which lost 0 bases and 1 base, there was a span of 12 bases. The CDR3 here is CSARDWQVGNTEAFF. CDR3 coding DNA: TGCAGTGCTAGAGATTGGCAGGTGGGGAACACTGAAGCTTTCTTT.

As to this clone: A much larger clone differs by one base, so this may be a read error. V gene TRBV14 combines with J gene TRBJ2-1; 10 nucleotides agree with TRBD1. Germline CDR1 is SGHDN and CDR2 is FVKESK. CDR3 length: 16 residues. The CDR3, as DNA: TGTGTCAGCAGCCTCAACCCGGGACAGGGGAACAATGAGGAGTTCTTC. Amino acids: CVSSLNPGQGNNEEFF.

This clone was detected ten times or more. J is TRBJ2-1 and V is TRBV9; D gene unclear. The germline CDR1 and CDR2 sequences are SGDLS and YYNGEE. The CDR3 extends over 13 amino acids. V lost 0 bases to trimming and J lost 7 bases, with 8 bases between them. The DNA for the CDR3 is TGTGCCAGCAGCGTAGCTACGGTGAATGAGCAGTTCTTC. Translating it yields CASSVATVNEQFF.